What follows is one T cell receptor (beta chain) and its context. The antigen remains unidentified. This sample is part of a study of CD8+ T cells in alopecia areata. A FACSAria was used to sort CD4+ and CD8+ T cells. These cells came from PBMCs. Sequencing templates came from extracted RNA that was reverse transcribed into cDNA. Generated by immunoSEQ multiplex PCR, the TCRdb table keeps only in-frame clones and is missing some. This table holds roughly 150,000 clones, around 57% found once. V was trimmed by 2 bases and J by 8 bases, leaving 12 bases between them. Germline V CDR1 and CDR2: SEHNR, FQNEAQ (reference sequence). The CDR3 totals 13 residues. Study-level findings and limits: Scalp lesions, especially in alopecia totalis/universalis, had higher clonality than normal scalp. Scalp data also include sequences from resident alphabeta T cells of normal skin. Compared with mice, patients displayed less clear TCR sharing, possibly for HLA-related reasons.

The chain employs TRBV7-9 and TRBJ1-2, with D possibly being TRBD1 (5 bases). The clonotype was recovered from a human donor in good health. Sequenced material: CD4+ T cells sorted from blood. CDR3 in DNA: TGTGCCAGCAGCTTATCGGCCGGGACGGGCTACACCTTC. Amino acid sequence: CASSLSAGTGYTF.